The 31 T cell receptor beta chains reported below all come from one sample, sequenced in a study of relationships among human T cell subsets. The T cell receptor alpha and beta CDR3 regions were amplified from mRNA by semiquantitative ARM-PCR. In ARM-PCR, communal superprimers followed tagged nested gene-specific primers for exponential amplification. TCRdb independently ran MiXCR on the multiplex PCR reads; one entry per CDR3 protein. The table shows some 13,000 distinct CDR3 sequences, with around 69% occurring only once. Th1 cells were collected as flow-through following bead selections for CD25, CD56 and CD294. Sequenced: CD4+ Th1 cells sorted from blood. These receptors originate from a man in his forties in good health.

This clonotype has just a few counts. The J gene is TRBJ2-5, the V gene TRBV11-2, with 7 bases matching TRBD2. The CDR3 sequence is 15 residues long. V was clipped by 2 bases and J by 0 bases; unmatched bases: 3. CDR1 is SGHAT and CDR2 is FQNNGV in the germline V gene. CDR3: CASSLRGGYQETQYF. The CDR3 DNA is TGTGCCAGCAGCTTAAGGGGAGGGTACCAAGAGACCCAGTACTTC.

The CDR3 loop reads CASSLPSGDTDTQYF. CDR3 coding DNA: TGCGCCAGCAGCTTGCCCAGCGGGGACACAGATACGCAGTATTTT. The genes are TRBV5-1 and TRBJ2-3; 7 nucleotides align to TRBD2. Trimming removed 1 base from V and 2 bases from J; junction bases left unmatched: 4. The CDR3 runs to 15 residues. Germline-derived CDR1 and CDR2 are SGHRS and YFSETQ.

The chain is built from TRBV18 and TRBJ2-1; 11 bases align to TRBD2. Germline assignment: CDR1 KGHSH and CDR2 LQKENI. V was clipped by 4 bases and J by 6 bases; unmatched bases: 5. This CDR3 comprises 15 residues. For the CDR3, the DNA is TGTGCCAGCTCACTTAGCGGGGGGGCCTCCAATGAGCAGTTCTTC. It yields the protein CASSLSGGASNEQFF.

The V gene is TRBV28, the J gene TRBJ2-4; D remains unclear. The CDR3 is 16 residues long. Germline loops: CDR1 MDHEN, CDR2 SYDVKM. Trimming left V 2 bases short and J 0 bases short, with 11 bases between. The CDR3 DNA sequence: TGTGCCAGCAGTTTACCCCCGGGCTTAGCCAAAAACATTCAGTACTTC. Translation gives CASSLPPGLAKNIQYF.

V gene TRBV6-4 combines with J gene TRBJ1-4; D remains ambiguous. This CDR3 is 13 amino acids long. V dropped 5 bases and J dropped 0 bases, with 4 bases sitting between them. CDR1 and CDR2 (germline): MRHNA, SNTAGT. This chain's CDR3 is CASSPSTNEKLFF. The CDR3 region has the DNA TGTGCCAGCAGTCCATCAACTAATGAAAAACTGTTTTTT.

A few counts support this clonotype. J is TRBJ2-1 and V is TRBV6-2 or TRBV6-3; D ambiguous. Germline V gene lookup returns CDR1 MNHEY and CDR2 SVGEGT. The CDR3 consists of 11 residues. Trimming left V 10 bases short and J 4 bases short, with 8 bases between. CDR3 nucleotide sequence: TGTGCCACCGGACGGTACAATGAGCAGTTCTTC. Its protein is CATGRYNEQFF.

This clonotype appeared a few times. This rearrangement joins TRBV6-5 to TRBJ1-5, with 12 bases aligning to TRBD1. V trimming: 6 bases; J trimming: 6 bases; junction bases outside the gene matches: 6. Germline CDR1 reads MNHEY; CDR2 reads SVGAGI. The length of the CDR3 is 15 residues. The CDR3 spells CASSRGTGGGQPQHF. The CDR3 nucleotides read TGTGCCAGCAGCCGCGGGACAGGGGGCGGTCAGCCCCAGCATTTT.

This chain connects TRBV28 to TRBJ1-1; possible D gene TRBD1, 5 bases. CDR3 length: 16 residues. Trimming stripped 0 bases from V and 2 bases from J, with 13 bases between. The germline V gene encodes CDR1 MDHEN and CDR2 SYDVKM. The CDR3 spells CASSLWRNGGNTEAFF. The CDR3, as DNA: TGTGCCAGCAGTTTATGGCGAAATGGGGGAAACACTGAAGCTTTCTTT.

The table lists this clonotype with a few counts. The chain links TRBV20-1 to TRBJ1-5; TRBD1 is a possible D gene (5 bases). The V end lost 2 bases, the J end lost 3 bases, and 14 bases lay between the germline ends. Germline CDR1 DFQATT, CDR2 SNEGSKA (reference sequence). The CDR3 is 15 residues long. In DNA, the CDR3 is TGCAGTGCTAGAACCGCAGGGAGTGTCAATCAGCCCCAGCATTTT. Translation: CSARTAGSVNQPQHF.

V gene TRBV24-1 combines with J gene TRBJ2-2; D uncertain. Germline lookup yields CDR1 KGHDR and CDR2 SFDVKD. Trimming removed 2 bases from V and 8 bases from J, with 11 bases in between. This CDR3 contains 14 residues. The CDR3 sequence: CATSDSHFGGELFF. The CDR3 nucleotides read TGTGCCACCAGTGATTCTCATTTTGGGGGGGAGCTGTTTTTT.

The gene calls are TRBV4-1 and TRBJ2-5, with a possible D match to TRBD1 (6 bases). Germline V lookup: CDR1 MGHRA, CDR2 YSYEKL. The V end was cut by 3 bases, the J end by 0 bases, with 14 bases between. This CDR3 region has 16 residues. The CDR3 region is CASSQESGTHQETQYF. CDR3 in DNA: TGCGCCAGCAGCCAGGAATCCGGGACACACCAAGAGACCCAGTACTTC.

Note on this clonotype: As the CDR3 is not closed by the conserved phenylalanine or tryptophan, this likely results from a read error. The rearrangement links TRBV2 to TRBJ1-1, with TRBD1 as a possible D gene (5 bases). V gave up 5 bases and J gave up 1 base, with 11 bases separating them. From germline, CDR1 is SNHLY and CDR2 FYNNEI. The CDR3 spans 14 residues. CDR3 sequence reads: CASSRTSSNTEAFS. CDR3 sequence (DNA): TGTGCCAGCAGTCGGACAAGCTCGAACACTGAAGCTTTCTCT.

This chain links TRBV28 with TRBJ2-7; D is undetermined. The length of the CDR3 is 12 residues. Germline CDR1 is MDHEN and CDR2 is SYDVKM. Trimming took 5 bases from V and 7 from J, leaving 12 bases between them. The chain's CDR3 is CASSPKVGEQYF. For the CDR3, the DNA is TGTGCCAGCAGTCCTAAAGTCGGGGAGCAGTACTTC. Based on the CDR3 plus reference TRBV28 and TRBJ2-7, the full variable domain is DVKVTQSSRYLVKRTGEKVFLECVQDMDHENMFWYRQDPGLGLRLIYFSYDVKMKEKGDIPEGYSVSREKKERFSLILESASTNQTSMYLCASSPKVGEQYFGPGTRLTVT.

This chain links TRBV28 with TRBJ2-1; D is tentatively TRBD1 or TRBD2 (5 bases each). Germline-derived CDR1 and CDR2 are MDHEN and SYDVKM. The V and J ends lost 4 bases and 6 bases respectively, with 13 bases between them. The CDR3 is 14 amino acids. CDR3 DNA: TGTGCCAGCAGTTCGAGGGGCCGAGCCAATGAGCAGTTCTTC. Protein: CASSSRGRANEQFF.

This chain connects TRBV5-1 to TRBJ2-3; 7 nucleotides line up with TRBD2. The germline V gene has CDR1 SGHRS and CDR2 YFSETQ. V lost 0 bases and J lost 2; bases outside the gene matches: 3. CDR3 size: 15 residues. This CDR3 is CASSLALADTDTQYF. In DNA, the CDR3 is TGCGCCAGCAGCTTGGCCCTAGCGGACACAGATACGCAGTATTTT. The full variable domain, with the rest looked up from reference TRBV5-1 and TRBJ2-3, is KAGVTQTPRYLIKTRGQQVTLSCSPISGHRSVSWYQQTPGQGLQFLFEYFSETQRNKGNFPGRFSGRQFSNSRSEMNVSTLELGDSALYLCASSLALADTDTQYFGPGTRLTVL.

V gene TRBV7-9 combines with J gene TRBJ2-1; D not resolved. V was trimmed by 5 bases and J by 7 bases, leaving 15 bases between them. From germline, CDR1 is SEHNR and CDR2 FQNEAQ (reference sequence). The CDR3 covers 14 residues. The DNA of the CDR3 is TGTGCCAGCAGCCTGACCAGAGACCCAAATGAGCAGTTCTTC. As protein: CASSLTRDPNEQFF.

V and J are TRBV12-3 or TRBV12-4 and TRBJ2-7; 9 bases match TRBD1. The CDR3 is made up of 15 amino acids. With 5 bases clipped from V and 3 bases from J, the junction kept 8 bases outside the gene matches. CDR3 amino acids: CASSPEGTGIYEQYF. CDR3 DNA: TGTGCCAGCAGTCCAGAGGGGACAGGGATCTACGAGCAGTACTTC.

This clonotype was counted a single time. This chain connects TRBV27 to TRBJ2-7, with D possibly matching TRBD1 (5 bases). From germline, CDR1 is MNHEY and CDR2 SMNVEV (reference sequence). The CDR3 covers 13 residues. Trimming left V 3 bases short and J 3 bases short, with 9 bases between. The CDR3 sequence: CASSLQGVYEQYF. CDR3 nucleotide sequence: TGTGCCAGCAGTTTGCAAGGGGTCTACGAGCAGTACTTC.

CDR3 DNA: TGCGCCAGCAGTCGAGGACTAGCGGGAGGGAACAATGAGCAGTTCTTC. This codes for CASSRGLAGGNNEQFF. The chain carries TRBV4-1 and TRBJ2-1; 15 bases align to TRBD2. V shed 6 bases and J 5 bases; nucleotides not matched to a gene: 5. Per germline, CDR1 MGHRA and CDR2 YSYEKL. The CDR3 length is 16 residues.

V usage is TRBV7-9 and J usage is TRBJ2-5; TRBD1 matches at 12 bases. Trimming at V came to 5 bases and at J to 5 bases, leaving 9 bases not matched to a gene. This CDR3 region has 16 residues. The germline CDR1 and CDR2 sequences are SEHNR and FQNEAQ (reference sequence). For the CDR3, the DNA is TGTGCCAGCAGCCTCACGTGGGACAGGGGGCGGGAGACCCAGTACTTC. Residues: CASSLTWDRGRETQYF.

The CDR3 region is CASSIVWGAGSAAFF. In DNA, the CDR3 is TGTGCCAGTAGTATCGTTTGGGGGGCAGGATCCGCAGCTTTCTTT. The chain uses TRBV19 and TRBJ1-1, with D perhaps TRBD1 (6 bases). Germline values: CDR1 LNHDA, CDR2 SQIVND (reference sequence). Trimming left V 3 bases short and J 10 bases short, with 21 bases between. The CDR3 runs to 15 residues.

This clonotype is classed as medium-sized. The chain employs TRBV27 and TRBJ2-7; 8 nucleotides align to TRBD1. The CDR3 loop spans 15 amino acids. After removal of 5 bases from V and 4 bases from J, the junction contained 10 bases not matched to a gene. The germline CDR1 and CDR2 sequences are MNHEY and SMNVEV (reference sequence). The CDR3 here is CASSAAGGVTYEQYF. DNA of the CDR3: TGTGCCAGCAGTGCCGCAGGGGGCGTAACTTACGAGCAGTACTTC.

The chain employs TRBV4-1 and TRBJ1-5, with D hard to call. V was clipped by 1 base and J by 3 bases, with 13 bases between them. Germline CDR1 reads MGHRA; CDR2 reads YSYEKL. This CDR3 comprises 16 residues. In DNA, the CDR3 is TGCGCCAGCAGCCAAGGGGCGGGGTTTCCCAATCAGCCCCAGCATTTT. Protein: CASSQGAGFPNQPQHF.

The chain carries TRBV2 and TRBJ1-6, with 7 bases matching TRBD1. V was pared by 3 bases and J by 8 bases, with 4 bases of the junction left unmatched. CDR1 and CDR2 (germline): SNHLY, FYNNEI. This CDR3 is built from 14 residues. The CDR3 region has the DNA TGTGCCAGCAGTGACGGAAGGGGGCATTCACCCCTCCACTTT. It translates to CASSDGRGHSPLHF.

The V call is TRBV11-2, the J call TRBJ2-5; TRBD2 matches 11 bases. CDR3 length: 19 amino acids. The trim removed 5 bases at V and 4 bases at J, leaving 18 bases unmatched. Looked up from germline, CDR1 is SGHAT and CDR2 is FQNNGV. The CDR3 nucleotides read TGTGCCAGCAGCAACCGACCAGCCGTAGCGGGAGGGTATCTAGAGACCCAGTACTTC. Translation: CASSNRPAVAGGYLETQYF.

This clonotype was detected only a few times. The J gene is TRBJ1-6, the V gene TRBV28; tentatively, D is TRBD1 (5 bases). This CDR3 is built from 16 residues. The V end was cut by 2 bases, the J end by 7 bases, with 15 bases between. Looked up from germline, CDR1 is MDHEN and CDR2 is SYDVKM. The CDR3 is CASSLGGAGANSPLHF. CDR3 in DNA: TGTGCCAGCAGTTTAGGAGGCGCCGGGGCGAATTCACCCCTCCACTTT.

V gene TRBV4-1 combines with J gene TRBJ2-3; D unclear. The germline V gene encodes CDR1 MGHRA and CDR2 YSYEKL. This CDR3 contains 14 residues. The ends were cut back, 1 base at V and 2 bases at J, with 7 bases in the middle. CDR3 bases: TGCGCCAGCAGCCAAGTTCGCCTCACAGATACGCAGTATTTT. It is translated as CASSQVRLTDTQYF.

V gene TRBV5-1 combines with J gene TRBJ1-6; unclear D gene. Per germline, CDR1 SGHRS and CDR2 YFSETQ. The CDR3 totals 17 residues. V shed 4 bases and J shed 4 bases, with 18 bases lying between them. CDR3: CASSERTDPVYNSPLHF. DNA of the CDR3: TGCGCCAGCAGCGAAAGGACCGATCCAGTTTATAATTCACCCCTCCACTTT.

The J gene is TRBJ2-1, the V gene TRBV27; D might be TRBD1 (5 bases). The CDR3 spans 13 residues. The germline V gene encodes CDR1 MNHEY and CDR2 SMNVEV (reference sequence). V was pared by 4 bases and J by 1 base, with 5 bases between. This chain's CDR3 is CASSSGSYNEQFF. The CDR3 DNA sequence: TGTGCCAGCAGTTCAGGGTCCTACAATGAGCAGTTCTTC.

This rearrangement joins TRBV12-3 or TRBV12-4 to TRBJ1-5; no definite D call. CDR3 length: 14 amino acids. The V and J ends lost 1 base and 3 bases respectively, with 7 bases between them. The CDR3 DNA is TGTGCCAGCAGTTTAGGGAGGTACAATCAGCCCCAGCATTTT. Translating it yields CASSLGRYNQPQHF.

The CDR3 region is CASSQDHRGLYEQYF. CDR3 nucleotides: TGCGCCAGCAGCCAAGATCACAGGGGGCTGTACGAGCAGTACTTC. The V call is TRBV4-1, the J call TRBJ2-7; TRBD1 aligns across 9 bases. This CDR3 has 15 residues. From germline, CDR1 is MGHRA and CDR2 YSYEKL. V shed 0 bases, J shed 4 bases, and the junction held 4 bases outside the gene matches.